A selection of T cell receptor beta chains follows, all from one sample in a study of T cell responses to AZD1222 COVID-19 vaccine. Produced via immunoSEQ multiplex PCR; TCRdb's table is partial and in-frame only. The sample has around 130,000 clones, about 86% seen once. The sequences come from peripheral blood, collected on day 0 of AZD1222 vaccination. All receptors derive from an adult in good health. The conserved cysteine and the conserved F or W are not part of the CDR3 here. The order of the fields is D gene, V gene, J gene, CDR3 protein. The D gene is left open where the match is weak.

-	TRBV9	TRBJ2-3	ASSPGSDTQY
-	TRBV11-2	TRBJ2-1	ASSSTRSLKNNEQF
TRBD2	TRBV29-1	TRBJ2-5	SARGTSGSETQY
-	TRBV3-1/TRBV3-2	TRBJ1-3	ASSQSPSSGNTIY
TRBD1	TRBV2	TRBJ1-2	ASSDMGQGAWGYT
-	TRBV3-1/TRBV3-2	TRBJ1-6	ASSPQVRNSPLH
-	TRBV27	TRBJ1-2	ASRNTKGWHGYT
-	TRBV12-3/TRBV12-4	TRBJ1-1	ASRKMNTEAF
-	TRBV2	TRBJ2-2	ASTSGHANTGELF
-	TRBV2	TRBJ1-4	ASSEFQATNEKLF